These 13 T cell receptor beta chains share one sample of origin, sequenced in a study of blood T cell repertoires in COVID-19 (dated by TCRdb to the early 2020s). Receptor libraries were prepared by the immunoSEQ multiplex PCR assay. The table comes from immuneACCESS by way of TCRdb, which keeps in-frame sequences with V and J called. Part of the clones is missing from these tables; in studies checked, under half for an unresolved V gene and the rest for unknown reasons. In all, the sample holds over 200,000 clones, and 85% to 90% of those were seen once. The ten largest clones take up approximately 2.5% of the sample. The material sequenced was peripheral blood. The receptors here all came from a man aged 30 to 45 with COVID-19, enrolled during active disease.

The chain has TRBV5-4 and TRBJ1-2; 10 nucleotides line up with TRBD1. With 4 bases clipped from V and 6 bases from J, the junction kept 9 bases outside the gene matches. CDR1 SGHNT and CDR2 YYREEE come from the germline V gene (reference sequence). The CDR3 has 15 residues. The CDR3 coding sequence is TGTGCCAGCAGCCAGGGGACAGGGGTTTGGAATGGCTACACCTTC. Residues: CASSQGTGVWNGYTF.

The chain combines TRBV18 with TRBJ2-1; 11 bases fit TRBD1. The germline V gene encodes CDR1 KGHSH and CDR2 LQKENI. Germline trimming cut 1 base from V and 0 bases from J; bases unmatched to any gene: 5. The CDR3 runs 18 residues. CDR3 bases: TGTGCCAGCTCACCACTGGACAGGGGGCAGAGCTCCTACAATGAGCAGTTCTTC. Protein: CASSPLDRGQSSYNEQFF.

This chain connects TRBV19 to TRBJ1-2, with D unresolved. Germline CDR1 LNHDA, CDR2 SQIVND (reference sequence). The CDR3 covers 15 residues. Trimming removed 3 bases at V and 0 bases at J, with 11 bases between. The DNA of the CDR3 is TGTGCCAGTAGTATTGTCAACGGAGCTAACTATGGCTACACCTTC. Translation gives CASSIVNGANYGYTF.

This chain links TRBV13 with TRBJ1-1, with TRBD1 matching 8 bases. The V segment lost 7 bases and the J segment 5 bases; nucleotides outside the gene matches: 6. CDR3 length: 13 amino acids. Germline CDR1 is PRHDT and CDR2 is FYEKMQ (reference sequence). For the CDR3, the DNA is TGTGCCAGCATAGACAGGGGAGGGACTGAAGCTTTCTTT. Amino acids: CASIDRGGTEAFF.

This clone was seen just once. J is TRBJ1-2 and V is TRBV12-3 or TRBV12-4; 7 bases are a match to TRBD1. There are 13 residues in the CDR3. The ends lost 8 bases at V and 5 bases at J; junction bases unmatched: 8. CDR3 amino acids: CASPRDSGYGYTF. CDR3 bases: TGTGCCAGCCCCAGGGACAGCGGTTATGGCTACACCTTC.

The chain joins TRBV28 to TRBJ2-7; 9 bases agree with TRBD1. This CDR3 has 14 amino acids. Per germline, CDR1 MDHEN and CDR2 SYDVKM. The V gene end was trimmed by 10 bases and the J gene end by 6 bases; junction bases not matched to a gene: 13. CDR3 sequence reads: CATEYDRGAGEQYF. The CDR3 nucleotides read TGTGCCACCGAGTACGACAGGGGGGCGGGCGAGCAGTACTTC.

Worth noting for this clone: This specimen includes other DNA sequences encoding the same CDR3. This chain connects TRBV7-9 to TRBJ1-2; a possible D gene is TRBD1 (6 bases). With 5 bases removed from V and 4 bases from J, the gap between germline ends came to 11 bases. Per germline, CDR1 SEHNR and CDR2 FQNEAQ (reference sequence). The CDR3 is 13 amino acids. The CDR3 DNA follows: TGTGCCAGCAGCCCAGGACAGCGCTATGGCTACACCTTC. It encodes CASSPGQRYGYTF.

This clone was observed a few times. The J gene is TRBJ1-5, the V gene TRBV19, with TRBD1 as a possible D gene (6 bases). Trimming removed 2 bases from V and 4 bases from J, with 9 bases in between. CDR3 size: 14 residues. Germline V gene data show CDR1 as LNHDA and CDR2 as SQIVND (reference sequence). The CDR3 nucleotides are TGTGCCAGTAGTATACAGGGGCCGAATCAGCCCCAGCATTTT. It specifies CASSIQGPNQPQHF.

The CDR3 DNA is TGTGCCAGCAGGATCGGACTAGCGGGGTTTACGAACACCGGGGAGCTGTTTTTT. Amino acids: CASRIGLAGFTNTGELFF. V usage is TRBV3-1 (or the pseudogene TRBV3-2) and J usage is TRBJ2-2, with 12 bases identical to TRBD2. This CDR3 has 18 residues. Germline lookup yields CDR1 LGHDT and CDR2 YNNKEL (reference sequence). J lost 0 bases, V lost 6 bases, and 8 bases had no gene match.

The rearrangement links TRBV19 to TRBJ1-6; D remains unclear. CDR1 and CDR2 (germline): LNHDA, SQIVND (reference sequence). V gave up 0 bases and J gave up 0 bases, with 6 bases separating them. The CDR3 extends over 16 amino acids. CDR3 amino acids: CASSIERSSYNSPLHF. Written as DNA, the CDR3 is TGTGCCAGTAGTATAGAACGGAGCTCCTATAATTCACCCCTCCACTTT. Complete variable domain (other parts from reference TRBV19 and TRBJ1-6): DGGITQSPKYLFRKEGQNVTLSCEQNLNHDAMYWYRQDPGQGLRLIYYSQIVNDFQKGDIAEGYSVSREKKESFPLTVTSAQKNPTAFYLCASSIERSSYNSPLHFGNGTRLTVT.

In this sample, this clone turned up once. V gene TRBV4-1 combines with J gene TRBJ1-3; 7 nucleotides agree with TRBD1. V lost 4 bases, J lost 0 bases, and 9 bases stayed unmatched. This CDR3 has 17 amino acids. CDR1 is MGHRA, CDR2 YSYEKL, per germline. In DNA, the CDR3 is TGCGCCAGCAGCCTCACAGGGGCTTTTAGCTCTGGAAACACCATATATTTT. Translating it yields CASSLTGAFSSGNTIYF.

V gene TRBV4-2 combines with J gene TRBJ2-3; D is possibly TRBD2 (5 bases). CDR1 LGHNA and CDR2 YNFKEQ come from the germline V gene. The CDR3 has 15 residues. V was cut by 4 bases and J by 4 bases, with 15 bases left in between. The CDR3 DNA reads TGTGCCAGCAGCCCCGGGTGGGGAGAGGCAGATACGCAGTATTTT. It yields the protein CASSPGWGEADTQYF.

DNA for the CDR3: TGTGCCAGCTCACCACAAGGAGGGGCCCCTAACACTGAAGCTTTCTTT. Translating it yields CASSPQGGAPNTEAFF. The rearrangement uses TRBV18 and TRBJ1-1; tentative D call: TRBD1 (5 bases). The CDR3 has 16 residues. The V gene lost 1 base and the J gene lost 2 bases, with 14 bases spanning the gap. Germline CDR1 reads KGHSH; CDR2 reads LQKENI.